This TCR beta chain was identified during a study of cytomegalovirus exposure and HLA in healthy donors. Germline V CDR1 and CDR2: MNHNY, SVGAGI (reference sequence). The CDR3 is made up of 13 amino acids. V was shortened by 6 bases and J by 5 bases, with 10 bases between the two germline ends. The primer mix had 60 Vbeta and 13 Jbeta primers. This table comes from immunoSEQ multiplex PCR, and its TCRdb copy is limited to in-frame clones, with some not included. Of approximately 190,000 clones listed, roughly 80% were seen once; the top ten hold around 3.9%. The clonotype was recovered from a man aged 45-60 years in good health and CMV-seronegative. The source material was PBMCs. V usage is TRBV6-6 and J usage is TRBJ2-2; D is uncertain. CDR3 amino acids: CASSGLETGELFF. The CDR3 DNA reads as TGTGCCAGCAGCGGGTTAGAGACCGGGGAGCTGTTTTTT.